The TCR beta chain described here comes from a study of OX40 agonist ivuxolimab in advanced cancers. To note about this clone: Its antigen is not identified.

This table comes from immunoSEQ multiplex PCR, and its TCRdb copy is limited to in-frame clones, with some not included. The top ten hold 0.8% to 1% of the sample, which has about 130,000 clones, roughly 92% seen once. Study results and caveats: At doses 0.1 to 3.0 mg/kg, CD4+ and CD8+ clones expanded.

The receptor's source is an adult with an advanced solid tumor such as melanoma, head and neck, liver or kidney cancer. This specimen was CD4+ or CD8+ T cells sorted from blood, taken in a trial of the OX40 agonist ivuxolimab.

This CDR3 is CASSPMRLRGNTEAFF. CDR3 nucleotides: TGTGCCAGCAGCCCAATGCGTCTGAGGGGGAACACTGAAGCTTTCTTT. The chain is built from TRBV7-2 and TRBJ1-1, with D perhaps matching TRBD1 (5 bases). V was cut by 5 bases and J by 1 base, with 17 bases left in between. The CDR3 extends over 16 amino acids. Germline V gene sequence: CDR1 SGHTA, CDR2 FQGNSA.